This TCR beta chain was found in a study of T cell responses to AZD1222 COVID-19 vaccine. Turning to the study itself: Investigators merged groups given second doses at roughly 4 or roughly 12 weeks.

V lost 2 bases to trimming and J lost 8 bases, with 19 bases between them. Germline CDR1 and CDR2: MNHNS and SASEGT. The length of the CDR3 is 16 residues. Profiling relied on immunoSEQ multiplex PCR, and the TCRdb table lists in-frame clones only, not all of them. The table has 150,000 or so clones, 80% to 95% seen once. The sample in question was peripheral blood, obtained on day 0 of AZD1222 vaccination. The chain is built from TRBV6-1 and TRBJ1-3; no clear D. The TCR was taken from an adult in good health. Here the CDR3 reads CASSELGRPTTDTIYF. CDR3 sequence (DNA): TGTGCCAGCAGTGAACTGGGCAGGCCCACAACAGACACCATATATTTT.